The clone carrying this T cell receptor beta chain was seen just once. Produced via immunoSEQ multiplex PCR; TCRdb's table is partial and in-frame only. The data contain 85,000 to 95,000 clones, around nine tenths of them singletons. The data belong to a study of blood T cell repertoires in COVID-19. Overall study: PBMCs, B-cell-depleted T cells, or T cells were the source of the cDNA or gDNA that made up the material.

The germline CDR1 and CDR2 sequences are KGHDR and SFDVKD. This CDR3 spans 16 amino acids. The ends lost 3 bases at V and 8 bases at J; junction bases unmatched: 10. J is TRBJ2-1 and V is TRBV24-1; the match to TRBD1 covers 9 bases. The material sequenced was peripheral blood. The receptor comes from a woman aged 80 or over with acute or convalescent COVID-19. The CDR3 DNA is TGTGCCACCAGTGATCAGAGGACAGGGGCCAAGGATGAGCAGTTCTTC. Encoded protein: CATSDQRTGAKDEQFF.